Each of the 10 T cell receptor beta chains below was sequenced from the same sample in a study of cytomegalovirus exposure and HLA in healthy donors. Researchers ran the PCR with 60 Vbeta and 13 Jbeta primers. Data came from immunoSEQ multiplex PCR; TCRdb stores just in-frame clones and leaves some out. The sample carries 85,000 to 130,000 clones, over 9% recorded once. Sequenced material: PBMCs. The receptors were gathered from a man aged 35 to 55 in good health and CMV-seropositive.

V and J are TRBV2 and TRBJ2-5; D unclear. The CDR3 spans 14 residues. Trimming removed 3 bases from V and 5 bases from J, with 13 bases in between. Germline CDR1 reads SNHLY; CDR2 reads FYNNEI. The CDR3 DNA reads as TGTGCCAGCAGTGACACATCGCTGAAGGAGACCCAGTACTTC. Translated: CASSDTSLKETQYF.

The J gene is TRBJ2-3, the V gene TRBV5-1; TRBD2 aligns across 9 bases. Trimming removed 4 bases from V and 3 bases from J; junction bases left unmatched: 6. Per the germline V gene, CDR1 is SGHRS and CDR2 is YFSETQ. CDR3 length: 15 amino acids. CDR3 loop: CASSLAGYRTDTQYF. CDR3 coding DNA: TGCGCCAGCAGCCTAGCGGGATATAGAACAGATACGCAGTATTTT.

This clone was seen more than once but under ten times. The chain uses TRBV5-4 and TRBJ2-1, with 13 bases fitting TRBD2. The trim removed 3 bases at V and 5 bases at J, leaving 2 bases unmatched. Per germline, CDR1 SGHNT and CDR2 YYREEE (reference sequence). The CDR3 totals 15 residues. The CDR3 DNA reads as TGTGCCAGCAGCTCCGGGACTAGCGGGGACAATGAGCAGTTCTTC. Translation gives CASSSGTSGDNEQFF.

This clone came up a few times. The chain is built from TRBV7-8 and TRBJ2-7; unclear D gene. Trimming removed 5 bases from V and 1 base from J, with 6 bases in between. From germline, CDR1 is SGHVS and CDR2 FQNEAQ. This CDR3 contains 12 residues. CDR3 DNA sequence: TGTGCCAGCAGCCCCCGGTCCTACGAGCAGTACTTC. Amino acids: CASSPRSYEQYF. The complete variable domain, with remaining parts taken from reference TRBV7-8 and TRBJ2-7, reads GAGVSQSPRYKVAKRGQDVALRCDPISGHVSLFWYQQALGQGPEFLTYFQNEAQLDKSGLPSDRFFAERPEGSVSTLKIQRTQQEDSAVYLCASSPRSYEQYFGPGTRLTVT.

This clone was picked up a small number of times. This chain joins TRBV5-6 and TRBJ2-7; TRBD1 is a possible D gene (6 bases). V was clipped by 3 bases and J by 2 bases, with 15 bases between them. The germline CDR1 and CDR2 sequences are SGHDT and YYEEEE. The CDR3 covers 15 residues. The CDR3 loop reads CASSSAGTNTYEQYF. CDR3 coding DNA: TGTGCCAGCAGCTCGGCCGGGACAAATACCTACGAGCAGTACTTC.

This clone has only a few counts. V and J are TRBV28 and TRBJ1-2, with no clear D. This CDR3 has 15 residues. Trimming shortened V by 1 base and J by 4 bases, and 13 bases separated the two germline ends. The germline V gene has CDR1 MDHEN and CDR2 SYDVKM. CDR3 DNA sequence: TGTGCCAGCAGTTTATCCACTCCGGGTAGCTATGGCTACACCTTC. It translates to CASSLSTPGSYGYTF.

This clone has only a few counts. V gene TRBV5-6 combines with J gene TRBJ2-7; TRBD1 aligns across 12 bases. The CDR3 extends over 14 amino acids. The trim removed 2 bases at V and 7 bases at J, leaving 4 bases unmatched. Germline V gene data show CDR1 as SGHDT and CDR2 as YYEEEE. The CDR3 DNA sequence: TGTGCCAGCAGCTTTGGGACAGGGGGCCGTGAGCAGTACTTC. Its protein product is CASSFGTGGREQYF.

The chain employs TRBV6-5 and TRBJ1-2; 8 bases agree with TRBD1. The V segment lost 6 bases and the J segment 4 bases; nucleotides outside the gene matches: 7. Germline loops: CDR1 MNHEY, CDR2 SVGAGI. This CDR3 region has 14 residues. CDR3 sequence: CASSRTGLVYGYTF. The CDR3 DNA sequence: TGTGCCAGCAGCCGGACAGGGTTGGTCTATGGCTACACCTTC.

Only a few counts were recorded for this clone. The V and J genes are TRBV13 and TRBJ1-5; D remains unclear. The CDR3 extends over 14 amino acids. The germline V gene encodes CDR1 PRHDT and CDR2 FYEKMQ (reference sequence). Deletions cut 0 bases from V and 5 bases from J, with 8 bases between. Here the CDR3 DNA reads TGTGCCAGCAGCTTAGGGAGAGCGGATCAGCCCCAGCATTTT. Translating it yields CASSLGRADQPQHF.

The chain is built from TRBV29-1 and TRBJ2-5; D is unresolved. The germline V gene encodes CDR1 SQVTM and CDR2 ANQGSEA. The germline V and J ends were trimmed by 3 bases and 4 bases, with 9 bases remaining between them. The CDR3 covers 12 residues. The CDR3 here is CSVDLDPETQYF. DNA for the CDR3: TGCAGCGTTGATCTAGATCCAGAGACCCAGTACTTC.